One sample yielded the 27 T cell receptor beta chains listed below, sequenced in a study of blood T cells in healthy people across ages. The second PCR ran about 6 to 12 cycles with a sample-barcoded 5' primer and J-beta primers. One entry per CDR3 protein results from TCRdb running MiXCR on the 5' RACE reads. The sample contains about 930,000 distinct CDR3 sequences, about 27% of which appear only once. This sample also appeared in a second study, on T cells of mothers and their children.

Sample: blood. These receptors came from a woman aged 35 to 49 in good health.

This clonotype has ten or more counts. CDR3 bases: TGCGCCAGCAGCTTGTCCTCTTGGAGGGAAGCCGAGCAGTACTTC. Protein: CASSLSSWREAEQYF. This chain joins TRBV5-1 and TRBJ2-7; possibly TRBD2 for D (6 bases). The germline V gene has CDR1 SGHRS and CDR2 YFSETQ. The germline V and J ends were trimmed by 1 base and 6 bases, with 17 bases remaining between them. The length of the CDR3 is 15 residues.

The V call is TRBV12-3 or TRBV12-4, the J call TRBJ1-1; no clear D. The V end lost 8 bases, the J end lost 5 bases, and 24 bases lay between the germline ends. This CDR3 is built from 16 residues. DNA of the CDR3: TGTGCCAGCGGCGGCGGCTCCGGGTCGCGGGTGACTGAAGCTTTCTTT. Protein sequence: CASGGGSGSRVTEAFF.

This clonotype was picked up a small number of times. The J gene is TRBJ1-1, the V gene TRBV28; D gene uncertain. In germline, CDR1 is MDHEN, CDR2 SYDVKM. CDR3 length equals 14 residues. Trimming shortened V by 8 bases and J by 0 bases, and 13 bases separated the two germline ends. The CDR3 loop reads CASCTGGLNTEAFF. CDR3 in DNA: TGTGCCAGCTGTACGGGAGGGTTGAACACTGAAGCTTTCTTT.

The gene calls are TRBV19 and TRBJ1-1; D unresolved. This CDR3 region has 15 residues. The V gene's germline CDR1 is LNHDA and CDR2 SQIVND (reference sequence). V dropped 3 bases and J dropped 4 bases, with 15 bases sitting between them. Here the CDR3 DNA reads TGTGCCAGTAGTATTTCCGGGATTCCGGGCACTGAAGCTTTCTTT. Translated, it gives CASSISGIPGTEAFF.

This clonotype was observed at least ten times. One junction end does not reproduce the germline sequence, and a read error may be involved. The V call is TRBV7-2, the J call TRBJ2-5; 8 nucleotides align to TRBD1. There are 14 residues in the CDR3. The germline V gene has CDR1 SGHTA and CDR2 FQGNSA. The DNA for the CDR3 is TGCGCCAGCAGCTTGGCCGGACAGGGAGAGACCCAGTACTTC. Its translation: CASSLAGQGETQYF.

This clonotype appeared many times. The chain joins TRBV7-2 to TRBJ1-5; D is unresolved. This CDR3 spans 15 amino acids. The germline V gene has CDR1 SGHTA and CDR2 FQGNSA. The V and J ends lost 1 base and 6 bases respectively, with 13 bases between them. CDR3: CASSLDMGSRQPQHF. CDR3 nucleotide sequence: TGTGCCAGCAGCTTAGACATGGGGAGTCGTCAGCCCCAGCATTTT.

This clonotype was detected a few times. CDR3 region: CAIGTGLSGANVLTF. The CDR3 bases are TGTGCCATCGGGACAGGTCTCTCTGGGGCCAACGTCCTGACTTTC. This chain links TRBV24-1 with TRBJ2-6; 8 bases match TRBD1. After removal of 11 bases from V and 0 bases from J, the junction contained 5 bases not matched to a gene. Germline CDR1 and CDR2: KGHDR and SFDVKD. The CDR3 extends over 15 amino acids.

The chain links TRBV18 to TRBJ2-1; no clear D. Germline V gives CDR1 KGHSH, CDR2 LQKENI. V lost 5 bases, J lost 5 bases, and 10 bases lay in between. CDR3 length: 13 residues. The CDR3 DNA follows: TGTGCCAGCTCAGAAGGGTTGGACAATGAGCAGTTCTTC. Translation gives CASSEGLDNEQFF.

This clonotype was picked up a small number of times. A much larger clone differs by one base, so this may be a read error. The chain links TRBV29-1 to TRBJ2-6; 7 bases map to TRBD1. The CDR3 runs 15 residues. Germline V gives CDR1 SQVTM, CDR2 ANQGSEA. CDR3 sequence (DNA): TGCAGCGTCTCGACAGGGAGCTCTGGGGCCAACGCCCTGACTTTC. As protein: CSVSTGSSGANALTF.

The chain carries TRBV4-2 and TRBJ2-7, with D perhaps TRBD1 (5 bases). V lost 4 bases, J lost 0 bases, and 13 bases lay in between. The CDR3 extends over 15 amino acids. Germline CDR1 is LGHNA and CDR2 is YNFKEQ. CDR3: CASSPIETVSYEQYF. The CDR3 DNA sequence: TGTGCCAGCAGCCCTATTGAGACAGTCTCCTACGAGCAGTACTTC.

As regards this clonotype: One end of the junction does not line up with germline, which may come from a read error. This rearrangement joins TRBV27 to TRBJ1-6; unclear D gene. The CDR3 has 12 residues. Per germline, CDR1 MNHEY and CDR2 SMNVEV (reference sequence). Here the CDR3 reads CASRKPGSPRHF. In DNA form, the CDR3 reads TGTGCCAGTCGTAAACCCGGGTCACCCCGCCACTTT.

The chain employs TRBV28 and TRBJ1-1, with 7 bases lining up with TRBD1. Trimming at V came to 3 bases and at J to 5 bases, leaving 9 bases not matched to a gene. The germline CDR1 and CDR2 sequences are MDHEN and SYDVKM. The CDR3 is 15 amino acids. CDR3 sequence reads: CASSFQSGGRTEAFF. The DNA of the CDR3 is TGTGCCAGCAGTTTCCAATCAGGGGGTAGGACTGAAGCTTTCTTT.

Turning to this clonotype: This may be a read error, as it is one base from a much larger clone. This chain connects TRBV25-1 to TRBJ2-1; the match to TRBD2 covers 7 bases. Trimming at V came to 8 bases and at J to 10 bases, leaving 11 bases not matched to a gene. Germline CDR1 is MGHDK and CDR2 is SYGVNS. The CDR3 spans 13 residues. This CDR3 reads CASREAGSYEQFF. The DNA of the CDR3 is TGTGCCAGCCGGGAGGCGGGCTCCTACGAGCAGTTCTTC.

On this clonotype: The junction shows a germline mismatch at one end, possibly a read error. Here the CDR3 reads CASSFLAGSTDTEYF. The CDR3 coding sequence is TGTGCCAGCAGCTTCCTAGCGGGGAGTACAGATACGGAGTATTTT. The genes are TRBV12-3 or TRBV12-4 and TRBJ2-3; 9 bases match TRBD2. CDR3 length: 15 residues.

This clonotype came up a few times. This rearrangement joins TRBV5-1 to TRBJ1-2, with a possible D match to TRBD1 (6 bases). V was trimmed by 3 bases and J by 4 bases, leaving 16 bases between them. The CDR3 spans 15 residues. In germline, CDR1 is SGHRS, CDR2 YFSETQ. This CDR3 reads CASSSGDTGIYGYTF. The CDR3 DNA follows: TGCGCCAGCAGCTCCGGGGACACGGGGATCTATGGCTACACCTTC.

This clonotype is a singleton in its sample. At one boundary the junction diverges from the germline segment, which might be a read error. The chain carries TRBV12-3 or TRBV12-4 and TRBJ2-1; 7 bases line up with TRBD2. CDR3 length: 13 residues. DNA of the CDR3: TGTACCAGCTCCTTCGGGGGGTACAATGAGCAGTTCTTC. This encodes CTSSFGGYNEQFF.

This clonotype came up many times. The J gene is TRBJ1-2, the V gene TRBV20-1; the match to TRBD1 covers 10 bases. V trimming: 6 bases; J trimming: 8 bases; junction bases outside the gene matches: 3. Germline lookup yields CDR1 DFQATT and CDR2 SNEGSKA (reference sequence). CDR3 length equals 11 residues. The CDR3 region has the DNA TGCAGTGCCGGGACAGGGGCAGGCTACACCTTC. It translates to CSAGTGAGYTF.

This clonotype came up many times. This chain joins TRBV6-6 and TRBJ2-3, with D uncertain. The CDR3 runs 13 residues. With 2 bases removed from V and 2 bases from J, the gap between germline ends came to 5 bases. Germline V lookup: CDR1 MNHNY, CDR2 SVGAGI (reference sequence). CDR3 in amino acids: CASSYRHTDTQYF. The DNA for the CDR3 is TGTGCCAGCAGTTACCGCCACACAGATACGCAGTATTTT.

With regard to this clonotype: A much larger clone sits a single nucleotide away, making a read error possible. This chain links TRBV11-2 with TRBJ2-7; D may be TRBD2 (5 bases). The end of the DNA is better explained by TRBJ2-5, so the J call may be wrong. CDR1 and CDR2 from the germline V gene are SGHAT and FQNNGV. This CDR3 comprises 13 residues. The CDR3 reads CAGSPGMKETQYF. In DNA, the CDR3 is TGTGCCGGCAGTCCCGGGATGAAAGAGACCCAGTACTTC.

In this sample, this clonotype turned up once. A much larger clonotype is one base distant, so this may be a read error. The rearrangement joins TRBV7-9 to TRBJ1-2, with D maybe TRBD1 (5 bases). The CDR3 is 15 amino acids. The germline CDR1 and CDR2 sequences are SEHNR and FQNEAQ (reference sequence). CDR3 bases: TGTGCCAGCAGCCTAGGACACCTTGAGACCTATGGCCACACCTTC. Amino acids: CASSLGHLETYGHTF. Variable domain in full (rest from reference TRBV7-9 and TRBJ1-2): DTGVSQNPRHKITKRGQNVTFRCDPISEHNRLYWYRQTLGQGPEFLTYFQNEAQLEKSRLLSDRFSAERPKGSFSTLEIQRTEQGDSAMYLCASSLGHLETYGHTFGSGTRLTVV.

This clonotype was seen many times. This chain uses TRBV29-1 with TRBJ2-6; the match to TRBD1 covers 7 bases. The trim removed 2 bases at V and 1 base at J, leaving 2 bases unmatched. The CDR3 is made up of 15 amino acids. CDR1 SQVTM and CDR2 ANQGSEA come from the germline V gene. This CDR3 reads CSVESRGSGANVLTF. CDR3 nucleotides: TGCAGCGTTGAATCCAGGGGGTCTGGGGCCAACGTCCTGACTTTC.

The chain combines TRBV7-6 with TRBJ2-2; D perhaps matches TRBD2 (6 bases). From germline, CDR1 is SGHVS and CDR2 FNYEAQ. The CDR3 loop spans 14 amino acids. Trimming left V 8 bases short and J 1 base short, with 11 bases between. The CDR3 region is CASAGLKNTGELFF. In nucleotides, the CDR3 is TGTGCCAGCGCGGGACTGAAGAACACCGGGGAGCTGTTTTTT.

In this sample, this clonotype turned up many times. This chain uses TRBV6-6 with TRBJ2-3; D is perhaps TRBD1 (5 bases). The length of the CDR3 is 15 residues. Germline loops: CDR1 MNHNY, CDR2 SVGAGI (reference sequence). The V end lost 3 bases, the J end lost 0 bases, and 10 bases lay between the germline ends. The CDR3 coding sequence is TGTGCCAGCAGTTATTGGGGCACTAGCACAGATACGCAGTATTTT. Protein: CASSYWGTSTDTQYF.

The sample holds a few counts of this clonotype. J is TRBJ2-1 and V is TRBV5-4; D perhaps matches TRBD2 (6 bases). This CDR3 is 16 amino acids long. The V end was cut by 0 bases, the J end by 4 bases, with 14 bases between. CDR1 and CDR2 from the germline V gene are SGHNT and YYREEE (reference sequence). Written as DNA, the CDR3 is TGTGCCAGCAGCTTGGACCTAGCGTCGGGTTACAATGAGCAGTTCTTC. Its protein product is CASSLDLASGYNEQFF.

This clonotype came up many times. In nucleotides, the CDR3 is TGCAGCGTTGAACGTACAGCCAAAGAGACCCAGTACTTC. Translating gives CSVERTAKETQYF. The chain carries TRBV29-1 and TRBJ2-5, with unresolved D. Germline values: CDR1 SQVTM, CDR2 ANQGSEA. Trimming removed 2 bases at V and 3 bases at J, with 10 bases between. This CDR3 is built from 13 residues.

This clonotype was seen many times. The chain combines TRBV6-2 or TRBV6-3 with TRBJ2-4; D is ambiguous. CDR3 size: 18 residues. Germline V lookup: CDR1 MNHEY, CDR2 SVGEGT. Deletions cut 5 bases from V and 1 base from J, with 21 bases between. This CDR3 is CASSTDLINYAAKNIQYF. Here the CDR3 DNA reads TGTGCCAGCAGTACCGACTTGATCAACTATGCGGCCAAAAACATTCAGTACTTC.

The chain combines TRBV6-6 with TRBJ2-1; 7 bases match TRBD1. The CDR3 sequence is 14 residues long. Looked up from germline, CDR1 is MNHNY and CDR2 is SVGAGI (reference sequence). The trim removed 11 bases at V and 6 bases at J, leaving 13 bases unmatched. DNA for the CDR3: TGTGCCGCAGAACGAGGGGGCCCTCGCAATGAGCAGTTCTTC. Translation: CAAERGGPRNEQFF.